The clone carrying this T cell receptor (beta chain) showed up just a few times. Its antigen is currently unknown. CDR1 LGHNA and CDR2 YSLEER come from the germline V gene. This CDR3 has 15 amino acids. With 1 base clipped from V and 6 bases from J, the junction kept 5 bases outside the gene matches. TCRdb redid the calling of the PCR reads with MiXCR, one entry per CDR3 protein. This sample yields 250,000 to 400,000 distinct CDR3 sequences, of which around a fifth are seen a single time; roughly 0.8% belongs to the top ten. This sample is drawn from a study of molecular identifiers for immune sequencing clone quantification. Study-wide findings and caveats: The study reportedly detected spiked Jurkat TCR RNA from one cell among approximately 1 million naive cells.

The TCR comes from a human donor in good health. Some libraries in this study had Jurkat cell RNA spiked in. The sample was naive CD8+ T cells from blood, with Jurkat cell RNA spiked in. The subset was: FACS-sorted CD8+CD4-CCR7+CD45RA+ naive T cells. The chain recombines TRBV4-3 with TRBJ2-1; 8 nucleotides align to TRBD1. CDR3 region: CASSQGGGTGNEQFF. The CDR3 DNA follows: TGCGCCAGCAGCCAAGGTGGCGGGACAGGCAATGAGCAGTTCTTC.